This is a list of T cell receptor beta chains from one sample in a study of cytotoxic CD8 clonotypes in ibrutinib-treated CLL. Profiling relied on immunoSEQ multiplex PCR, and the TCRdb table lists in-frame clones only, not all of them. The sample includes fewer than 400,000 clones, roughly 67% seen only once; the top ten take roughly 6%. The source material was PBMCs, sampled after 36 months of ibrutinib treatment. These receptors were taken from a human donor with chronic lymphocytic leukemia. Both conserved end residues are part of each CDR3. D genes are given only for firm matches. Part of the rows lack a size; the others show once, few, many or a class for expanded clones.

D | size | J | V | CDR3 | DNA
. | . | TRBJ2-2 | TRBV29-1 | CSVANGQTNTGELFF | TGCAGCGTTGCGAATGGACAAACGAACACCGGGGAGCTGTTTTTT
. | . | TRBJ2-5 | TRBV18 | CASSPDRGDRQYF | TGTGCCAGCTCACCAGATCGAGGGGATAGGCAGTACTTC
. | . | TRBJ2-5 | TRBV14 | CASSRGLAFIQETQYF | TGTGCCAGCAGCCGAGGGCTAGCGTTCATTCAAGAGACCCAGTACTTC
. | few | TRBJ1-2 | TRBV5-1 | CASSPGARGYGYTF | TGCGCCAGCAGCCCCGGGGCCCGAGGCTATGGCTACACCTTC
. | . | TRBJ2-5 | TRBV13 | CASSFDSSRQETQYF | TGTGCCAGCAGCTTTGACAGCTCCCGGCAAGAGACCCAGTACTTC
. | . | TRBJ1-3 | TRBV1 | CTTLMPGHFKSSGNTIYF | TGCACCACCCTAATGCCGGGACACTTTAAGAGCTCTGGAAACACCATATATTTT
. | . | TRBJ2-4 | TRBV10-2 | CASSESEFGRQNIQYF | TGCGCCAGCAGTGAGTCCGAATTTGGGAGGCAGAACATTCAGTACTTC
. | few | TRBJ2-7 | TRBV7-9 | CASSTISYEQYF | TGTGCCAGCAGCACCATCTCCTACGAGCAGTACTTC
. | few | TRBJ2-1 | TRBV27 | CASGRGSYNEQFF | TGTGCCAGCGGGCGCGGTTCTTACAATGAGCAGTTCTTC
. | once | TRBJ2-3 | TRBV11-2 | CASSPAGFLTDTQYF | TGTGCCAGCAGCCCCGCCGGGTTCCTCACAGATACGCAGTATTTT
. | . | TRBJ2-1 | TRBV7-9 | CASSNTLEEQFF | TGTGCCAGCAGCAACACCCTCGAGGAGCAGTTCTTC
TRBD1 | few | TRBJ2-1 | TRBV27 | CATGTENEQFF | TGTGCCACCGGGACAGAAAATGAGCAGTTCTTC
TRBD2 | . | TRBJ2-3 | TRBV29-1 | CSALGGASTDTQYF | TGCAGCGCACTGGGAGGGGCGAGCACAGATACGCAGTATTTT
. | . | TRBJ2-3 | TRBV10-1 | CASSESWALSTDTQYF | TGCGCCAGCAGTGAGTCATGGGCGTTAAGCACAGATACGCAGTATTTT
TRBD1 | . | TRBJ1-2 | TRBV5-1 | CASSLQGASGYTF | TGCGCCAGCAGCTTACAGGGGGCTAGTGGCTACACCTTC
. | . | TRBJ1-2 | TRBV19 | CASRGAFYGYTF | TGTGCCAGTCGGGGGGCGTTTTATGGCTACACCTTC
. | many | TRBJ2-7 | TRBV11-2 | CASSLERVAEQYF | TGTGCCAGCAGCTTAGAACGGGTCGCCGAGCAGTACTTC
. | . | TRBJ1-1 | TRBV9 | CASSVSTRVSTEAFF | TGTGCCAGCAGCGTATCGACCAGGGTAAGCACTGAAGCTTTCTTT
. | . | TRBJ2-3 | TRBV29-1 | CSVESQGVGHTDTQYF | TGCAGCGTTGAGAGTCAGGGAGTAGGGCACACAGATACGCAGTATTTT
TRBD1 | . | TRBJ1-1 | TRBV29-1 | CSADRGGTEAFF | TGCAGCGCCGACAGGGGAGGCACTGAAGCTTTCTTT
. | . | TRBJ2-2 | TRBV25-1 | CASSLAGSGELFF | TGTGCCAGCAGTTTGGCGGGATCCGGGGAGCTGTTTTTT
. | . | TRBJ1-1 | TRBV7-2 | CASSLGAQTEAFF | TGTGCCAGCAGCTTAGGGGCGCAGACTGAAGCTTTCTTT
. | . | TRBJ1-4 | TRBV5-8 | CASSSYIQGETNEKLFF | TGTGCCAGCAGCTCCTACATTCAGGGCGAAACTAATGAAAAACTGTTTTTT
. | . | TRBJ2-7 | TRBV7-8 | CASSAGSQPPYEQYF | TGTGCCAGCAGCGCGGGAAGCCAGCCCCCGTACGAGCAGTACTTC
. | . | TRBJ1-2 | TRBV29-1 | CSVEAPHLRGYTF | TGCAGCGTTGAAGCCCCCCATCTTAGGGGCTACACCTTC
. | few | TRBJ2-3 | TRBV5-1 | CASSSPREDTQYF | TGCGCCAGCAGCTCCCCCAGGGAAGATACGCAGTATTTT
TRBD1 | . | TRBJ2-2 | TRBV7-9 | CASSLVGTGTTGELFF | TGTGCCAGCTCCCTCGTGGGGACAGGGACCACCGGGGAGCTGTTTTTT
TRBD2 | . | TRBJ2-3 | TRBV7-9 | CASSSLLAGGPKWEYF | TGTGCCAGCAGCTCGCTTCTAGCGGGGGGGCCTAAGTGGGAGTATTTT
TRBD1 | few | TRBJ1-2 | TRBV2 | CASKSRTGGDYGYTF | TGTGCCAGCAAATCCCGGACAGGGGGAGACTATGGCTACACCTTC
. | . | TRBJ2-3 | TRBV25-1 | CASSESKRRLTDTQYF | TGTGCCAGCAGTGAATCTAAGCGGAGACTCACAGATACGCAGTATTTT
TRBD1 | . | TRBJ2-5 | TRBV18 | CASSPIGQGAQETQYF | TGTGCCAGCTCACCGATCGGACAGGGGGCTCAAGAGACCCAGTACTTC
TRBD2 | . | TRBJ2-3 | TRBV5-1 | CASRTGAGADTQYF | TGCGCCAGCAGAACAGGAGCGGGAGCAGATACGCAGTATTTT
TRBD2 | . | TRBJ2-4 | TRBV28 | CASRDLAGTVAKNIQYF | TGTGCCAGCAGGGATCTAGCGGGGACTGTTGCCAAAAACATTCAGTACTTC
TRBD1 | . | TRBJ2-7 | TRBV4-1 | CASSHLQGAVYEQYF | TGCGCCAGCAGCCACTTACAGGGGGCAGTCTACGAGCAGTACTTC
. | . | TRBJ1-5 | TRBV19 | CASSIPGIPNQPQHF | TGTGCCAGTAGTATACCAGGGATCCCCAATCAGCCCCAGCATTTT
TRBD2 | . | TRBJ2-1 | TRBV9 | CASSAPTSGNGGEQFF | TGTGCCAGCAGCGCCCCGACTAGCGGGAATGGAGGTGAGCAGTTCTTC
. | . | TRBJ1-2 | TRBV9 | CASSVGVGRAGGGYTF | TGTGCCAGCAGCGTAGGGGTCGGGCGGGCCGGTGGGGGCTACACCTTC
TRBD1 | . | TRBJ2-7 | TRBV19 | CASSIAGQGIYEQYF | TGTGCCAGTAGTATAGCGGGACAGGGGATCTACGAGCAGTACTTC
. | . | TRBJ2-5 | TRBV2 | CASSRSQETQYF | TGTGCCAGCAGTCGATCACAAGAGACCCAGTACTTC
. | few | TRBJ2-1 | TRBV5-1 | CASSLVSRAYEQFF | TGCGCCAGCAGCTTGGTGTCTAGGGCCTATGAGCAGTTCTTC
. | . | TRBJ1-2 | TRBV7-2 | CASSNQYTGYGYTF | TGTGCCAGCAGCAACCAATACACTGGCTATGGCTACACCTTC
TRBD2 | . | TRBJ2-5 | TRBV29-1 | CSVETGRAHETQYF | TGCAGCGTTGAGACGGGGAGGGCCCACGAGACCCAGTACTTC
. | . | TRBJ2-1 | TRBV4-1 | CASSQEQGVYNEQFF | TGCGCCAGCAGCCAAGAACAGGGAGTCTACAATGAGCAGTTCTTC
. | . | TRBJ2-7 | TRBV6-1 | CASSAAGTSQYEQYF | TGTGCCAGCAGTGCCGCCGGGACATCCCAGTACGAGCAGTACTTC
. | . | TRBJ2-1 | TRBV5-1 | CASSVSAGPYNEQFF | TGCGCCAGCAGCGTTTCGGCGGGGCCGTACAATGAGCAGTTCTTC
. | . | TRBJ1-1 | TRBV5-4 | CASTRGRMNTEAFF | TGTGCCAGCACCCGGGGGCGAATGAACACTGAAGCTTTCTTT
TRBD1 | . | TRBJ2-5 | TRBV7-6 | CASSAPYRGPQETQYF | TGTGCCAGCAGCGCACCCTACAGGGGGCCTCAAGAGACCCAGTACTTC
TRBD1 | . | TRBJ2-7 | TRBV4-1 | CASRPTGQEAYEQYF | TGCGCCAGCAGGCCGACAGGACAGGAAGCTTACGAGCAGTACTTC
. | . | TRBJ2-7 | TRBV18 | CASSPPDRASQYF | TGTGCCAGCTCACCACCGGACAGAGCCTCGCAGTACTTC
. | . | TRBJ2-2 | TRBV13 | CASSLAGEEFGELFF | TGTGCCAGCAGCTTAGCGGGAGAGGAGTTCGGGGAGCTGTTTTTT